The clone carrying this T cell receptor (beta chain) was found a few times. This entry belongs to a study of T-cell reconstitution after alpha-beta-depleted transplantation in children. Per germline, CDR1 LGHNA and CDR2 YSLEER. The CDR3 length is 13 residues. After removal of 2 bases from V and 12 bases from J, the junction contained 7 bases not matched to a gene. For TCRbeta, the library was prepared with unique molecular identifiers. Via MiXCR, TCRdb re-called the PCR reads, giving one row per CDR3 protein. Of over 300,000 distinct CDR3 sequences in the sample, 10% are singletons; the top ten hold 2% to 3%.

The sequencing used PBMCs from the stem cell graft donor, collected from the stem cell graft. The rearrangement joins TRBV4-3 to TRBJ2-1; 7 bases match TRBD2. The sequence derives from a human donor who donated a stem cell graft to a child with acute lymphoblastic leukemia. CDR3 nucleotides: TGCGCCAGCAGCCAAAGCCCGCTAGCGGCGCAGTTCTTC. It is translated as CASSQSPLAAQFF.